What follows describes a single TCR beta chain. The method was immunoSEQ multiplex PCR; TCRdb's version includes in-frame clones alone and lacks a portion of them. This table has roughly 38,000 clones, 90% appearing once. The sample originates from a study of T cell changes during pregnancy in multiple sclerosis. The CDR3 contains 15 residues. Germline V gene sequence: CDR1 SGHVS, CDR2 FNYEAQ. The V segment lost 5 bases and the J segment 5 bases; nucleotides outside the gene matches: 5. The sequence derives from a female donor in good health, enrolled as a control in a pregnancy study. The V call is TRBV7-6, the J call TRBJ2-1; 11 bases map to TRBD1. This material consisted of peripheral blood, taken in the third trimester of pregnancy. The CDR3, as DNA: TGTGCCAGCAGCACTGGGACAGGGGGACACAATGAGCAGTTCTTC. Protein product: CASSTGTGGHNEQFF.